This TCR beta chain was sequenced during a study of OX40 agonist ivuxolimab in advanced cancers. Study summary: Participants averaged approximately 65 years of age (range 23 to 79) and were around 80% male. Whole-study findings and limits: By week 6 at 0.1 to 3.0 mg/kg, blood CD4+ and CD8+ T cells had expanded clonally. On average, CD8+ T cells had more expanded clones than CD4+.

TCRdb's copy holds only in-frame clones and misses some; the assay was immunoSEQ multiplex PCR. The table has 70,000 or so clones, around 90% seen once. Details on this clone: Its antigen is currently unknown. At one end the junction does not follow the germline gene, possibly because of a read error.

The CDR3 has 18 amino acids. Germline assignment: CDR1 SSHAT and CDR2 FNYEAQ (reference sequence). This clonotype was sampled from an adult with an advanced solid tumor such as melanoma, head and neck, liver or kidney cancer. Sample: CD4+ or CD8+ T cells sorted from blood, taken in a trial of the OX40 agonist ivuxolimab. This chain connects TRBV7-7 to TRBJ1-1, with D unresolved. The CDR3 reads CASSLAGSEERWDTEAFF. CDR3 DNA: TGTGCTAGCAGCTTAGCCGGGTCAGAAGAGAGGTGGGACACTGAAGCTTTCTTT.